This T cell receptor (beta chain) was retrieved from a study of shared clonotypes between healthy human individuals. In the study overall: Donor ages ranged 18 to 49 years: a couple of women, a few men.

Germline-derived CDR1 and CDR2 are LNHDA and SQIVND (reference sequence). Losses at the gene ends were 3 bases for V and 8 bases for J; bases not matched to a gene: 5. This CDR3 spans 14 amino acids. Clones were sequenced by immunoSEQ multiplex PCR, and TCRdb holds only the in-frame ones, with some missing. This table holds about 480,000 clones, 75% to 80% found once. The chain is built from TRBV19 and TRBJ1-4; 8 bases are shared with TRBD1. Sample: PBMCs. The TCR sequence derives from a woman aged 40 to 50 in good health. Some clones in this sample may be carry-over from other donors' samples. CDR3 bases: TGTGCCAGTAGTATCGGGACAGGCGAAGAAAAACTGTTTTTT. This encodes CASSIGTGEEKLFF.